Shown below are 31 T cell receptor beta chains from a single sample sequenced in a study of shared clonotypes between healthy human individuals. Method: immunoSEQ multiplex PCR; TCRdb's copy keeps in-frame clones and lacks some. The table lists around 2,000,000 clones, 85% to 95% of them singletons. As defined, naive CD8 cells were CD45RO-negative and positively selected for CCR7, with terminally differentiated effector memory CD45RA+ cells excluded. Specimen: naive CD8+ T cells sorted from blood. These receptors were obtained from a man between 18 and 29 years old in good health.

The genes are TRBV9 and TRBJ2-1; D ambiguous. CDR1 is SGDLS and CDR2 is YYNGEE in the germline V gene. Trimming pared 0 bases from V and 4 bases from J, leaving 11 bases between. CDR3 length: 15 amino acids. CDR3 region: CASSVVPDSYNEQFF. The CDR3 DNA reads as TGTGCCAGCAGCGTAGTCCCAGACTCTTACAATGAGCAGTTCTTC.

The chain carries TRBV11-3 and TRBJ2-1, with D maybe TRBD2 (6 bases). The CDR3 spans 13 residues. V lost 4 bases and J lost 8, with 12 bases in between. Germline CDR1 reads SGHNT; CDR2 reads YENEEA. The DNA for the CDR3 is TGTGCCAGCAGCTCGAACCTAGCGTATGAGCAGTTCTTC. This sequence encodes CASSSNLAYEQFF.

This clone came up once. Other DNA variants within this sample encode the same CDR3. J is TRBJ2-7 and V is TRBV10-2; 7 nucleotides agree with TRBD1. The CDR3 loop spans 12 amino acids. From germline, CDR1 is WSHSY and CDR2 SAAADI. V shed 4 bases and J 4 bases; nucleotides not matched to a gene: 1. DNA of the CDR3: TGCGCCAGCAGTGGACAGGGATACGAGCAGTACTTC. Amino acids: CASSGQGYEQYF.

The rearrangement joins TRBV5-1 to TRBJ1-1, with D tentatively TRBD1 (5 bases). The CDR3 is 14 residues long. V shed 3 bases and J shed 3 bases, with 12 bases lying between them. Germline CDR1 is SGHRS and CDR2 is YFSETQ. The CDR3 is CASSWDLGDTEAFF. Here the CDR3 DNA reads TGCGCCAGCAGCTGGGACTTGGGGGACACTGAAGCTTTCTTT.

A single count supports this clone. This chain connects TRBV7-9 to TRBJ2-7; 7 bases map to TRBD1. The CDR3 length is 15 residues. Per germline, CDR1 SEHNR and CDR2 FQNEAQ (reference sequence). With 3 bases clipped from V and 2 bases from J, the junction kept 7 bases outside the gene matches. The CDR3 DNA reads as TGTGCCAGCAGCTTTTACGCGACAGGGCCCTACGAGCAGTACTTC. This encodes CASSFYATGPYEQYF.

The CDR3: CASGLLASHRETQYF. The CDR3 nucleotides read TGTGCTAGTGGTTTGTTAGCTAGCCACAGGGAGACCCAGTACTTC. This rearrangement joins TRBV12-5 to TRBJ2-5; either TRBD1 or TRBD2 may fit D (5 bases each). V dropped 2 bases and J dropped 5 bases, with 15 bases sitting between them. The CDR3 sequence is 15 residues long. From germline, CDR1 is LGHNT and CDR2 FRNRAP. The variable domain in full, with the rest retrieved from reference TRBV12-5 and TRBJ2-5, is DARVTQTPRHKVTEMGQEVTMRCQPILGHNTVFWYRQTMMQGLELLAYFRNRAPLDDSGMPKDRFSAEMPDATLATLKIQPSEPRDSAVYFCASGLLASHRETQYFGPGTRLLVL.

The chain recombines TRBV9 with TRBJ2-7; 7 nucleotides align to TRBD1. V shed 0 bases and J 6 bases; nucleotides not matched to a gene: 6. The CDR3 runs to 14 residues. CDR1 SGDLS and CDR2 YYNGEE come from the germline V gene. CDR3: CASSVEGRGLEQYF. The CDR3, as DNA: TGTGCCAGCAGCGTAGAGGGTAGGGGGCTCGAGCAGTACTTC.

The chain couples TRBV27 to TRBJ2-1; the match to TRBD2 covers 11 bases. The length of the CDR3 is 16 residues. Germline CDR1 MNHEY, CDR2 SMNVEV (reference sequence). V was pared by 5 bases and J by 7 bases, with 10 bases of the junction left unmatched. CDR3 in amino acids: CASSPRTSGRENEQFF. In DNA form, the CDR3 reads TGTGCCAGCAGTCCCCGGACTAGCGGGCGGGAGAATGAGCAGTTCTTC.

The CDR3 nucleotides read TGTGCCAGCAGCGCTGACGGGGCCGACACTGAAGCTTTCTTT. This translates into CASSADGADTEAFF. The rearrangement uses TRBV11-3 and TRBJ1-1; a weak D match, TRBD1 (5 bases). CDR1 is SGHNT and CDR2 is YENEEA in the germline V gene. This CDR3 is 14 amino acids long. Trimming stripped 5 bases from V and 3 bases from J, with 13 bases between.

The CDR3 coding sequence is TGTGCCAGCAGCAAATTATGCAGGGGAGTAAACGAGCAGTACTTC. Protein: CASSKLCRGVNEQYF. The chain links TRBV21-1 to TRBJ2-7; the D segment call TRBD1 is taken from the table without a DNA check. TRBV21-1 is tagged as a pseudogene. The CDR3 contains 15 residues.

With regard to this clone: Other nucleotide sequences from this sample produce the same CDR3. The V gene is TRBV5-4, the J gene TRBJ2-7, with a tentative D call TRBD1 (6 bases). Germline V gene data show CDR1 as SGHNT and CDR2 as YYREEE (reference sequence). Trimming removed 2 bases from V and 2 bases from J, with 8 bases in between. CDR3 length: 13 residues. This CDR3 is CASSLWTAYEQYF. The DNA for the CDR3 is TGTGCCAGCAGCTTATGGACAGCCTACGAGCAGTACTTC.

This clone was counted once. The CDR3 protein is CASGLGAASTDTQYF. In DNA form, the CDR3 reads TGTGCTAGTGGTTTGGGAGCGGCTAGCACAGATACGCAGTATTTT. The chain has TRBV12-5 and TRBJ2-3; TRBD2 might be the D (5 bases). Germline loops: CDR1 LGHNT, CDR2 FRNRAP. Between the trimmed V and J ends, which lost 1 base and 0 bases, there was a span of 8 bases. The length of the CDR3 is 15 residues.

The V and J genes are TRBV27 and TRBJ2-1; D may correspond to TRBD1 or TRBD2 (5 bases each). The length of the CDR3 is 16 residues. Deletions cut 6 bases from V and 4 bases from J, with 19 bases between. Germline V CDR1 and CDR2: MNHEY, SMNVEV (reference sequence). Here the CDR3 reads CASSAFPGPPYNEQFF. In DNA, the CDR3 is TGTGCCAGCAGCGCCTTCCCGGGACCTCCGTACAATGAGCAGTTCTTC.

For this clone: The junction departs from the called germline gene at one end, perhaps through a read error. This chain links TRBV28 with TRBJ2-6; D gene ambiguous. The length of the CDR3 is 8 residues. CDR1 and CDR2 (germline): MDHEN, SYDVKM. The CDR3: CASSSPTF. CDR3 sequence (DNA): TGTGCCAGCAGTTCCCCGACCTTC.

The chain has TRBV7-9 and TRBJ1-2, with no clear D. The CDR3 runs 14 residues. With 1 base removed from V and 8 bases from J, the gap between germline ends came to 14 bases. The germline gives CDR1 SEHNR, CDR2 FQNEAQ (reference sequence). The CDR3 sequence is CASSLGELAGGYTF. The CDR3, as DNA: TGTGCCAGCAGCTTAGGGGAGCTCGCAGGCGGCTACACCTTC. Full variable domain (missing parts from reference TRBV7-9 and TRBJ1-2): DTGVSQNPRHKITKRGQNVTFRCDPISEHNRLYWYRQTLGQGPEFLTYFQNEAQLEKSRLLSDRFSAERPKGSFSTLEIQRTEQGDSAMYLCASSLGELAGGYTFGSGTRLTVV.

V is TRBV29-1 and J is TRBJ2-7; 10 bases are a match to TRBD1. Germline V gene data show CDR1 as SQVTM and CDR2 as ANQGSEA. The CDR3 totals 13 residues. Trimming cost V 4 bases and J 5 bases; bases outside gene matches: 5. This chain's CDR3 is CSVGGTGVDEQYF. The CDR3 bases are TGCAGCGTTGGGGGGACAGGGGTGGACGAGCAGTACTTC.

The chain carries TRBV4-1 and TRBJ1-2; D call uncertain. Trimming stripped 5 bases from V and 1 base from J, with 14 bases between. CDR1 is MGHRA and CDR2 is YSYEKL in the germline V gene. CDR3 length equals 15 residues. As DNA, the CDR3 is TGCGCCAGCAGCAGCCGAAGCGAGGGTAACTATGGCTACACCTTC. Amino acid sequence: CASSSRSEGNYGYTF.

This clone was observed once. The CDR3 is CASSMVPGYFEKLFF. In DNA, the CDR3 is TGTGCCAGTAGTATGGTTCCGGGGTATTTTGAAAAACTGTTTTTT. The chain uses TRBV19 and TRBJ1-4, with no clear D. Germline V gene data show CDR1 as LNHDA and CDR2 as SQIVND (reference sequence). V was shortened by 3 bases and J by 7 bases, with 15 bases between the two germline ends. CDR3 length: 15 amino acids.

The V gene is TRBV21-1, the J gene TRBJ1-5. TRBV21-1 is designated a pseudogene. The CDR3 sequence is 10 residues long. CDR3 sequence: CASSKRPQHF. CDR3 coding DNA: TGTGCCAGCAGCAAGCGACCCCAGCATTTT.

The chain couples TRBV6-5 to TRBJ1-1; D is uncertain. Trimming stripped 10 bases from V and 0 bases from J, with 9 bases between. Germline CDR1 reads MNHEY; CDR2 reads SVGAGI. This CDR3 spans 12 amino acids. The CDR3 sequence: CATRRVNTEAFF. Here the CDR3 DNA reads TGTGCCACCCGACGGGTGAACACTGAAGCTTTCTTT.

The genes are TRBV5-1 and TRBJ2-7, with 8 bases lining up with TRBD1. The CDR3 consists of 15 residues. The J segment lost 3 bases and the V segment lost 0 bases, leaving 5 bases of the junction unmatched. Germline CDR1 SGHRS, CDR2 YFSETQ. DNA of the CDR3: TGCGCCAGCAGCTTGGAGCCCGGGACAGGCTACGAGCAGTACTTC. Its protein product is CASSLEPGTGYEQYF.

CDR3 amino acids: CSVELAGGKNTGELFF. The CDR3 DNA reads TGCAGCGTTGAACTAGCGGGGGGAAAGAACACCGGGGAGCTGTTTTTT. The chain employs TRBV29-1 and TRBJ2-2, with TRBD2 identical over 11 bases. Germline V gene sequence: CDR1 SQVTM, CDR2 ANQGSEA. The CDR3 loop spans 16 amino acids. Trimming removed 2 bases from V and 1 base from J; junction bases left unmatched: 3.

Only a few counts were recorded for this clone. The V call is TRBV4-1, the J call TRBJ2-7; the D is unclear. Germline values: CDR1 MGHRA, CDR2 YSYEKL. CDR3 size: 13 residues. Trimming pared 0 bases from V and 3 bases from J, leaving 6 bases between. As DNA, the CDR3 is TGCGCCAGCAGCCAAGAGGGCTACTACGAGCAGTACTTC. Translated: CASSQEGYYEQYF.

This chain links TRBV6-1 with TRBJ1-5; D possibly corresponds to TRBD1 (5 bases). Deletions cut 3 bases from V and 2 bases from J, with 11 bases between. CDR1 is MNHNS, CDR2 SASEGT, per germline. This CDR3 region has 15 residues. The chain's CDR3 is CASSEWGRGNQPQHF. Here the CDR3 DNA reads TGTGCCAGCAGTGAGTGGGGGAGAGGCAATCAGCCCCAGCATTTT.

V and J are TRBV7-2 and TRBJ2-1; TRBD2 aligns across 7 bases. Germline lookup yields CDR1 SGHTA and CDR2 FQGNSA. J gave up 0 bases and V 4 bases, and 3 bases lay outside the gene matches. The CDR3 length is 15 residues. The CDR3 bases are TGTGCCAGCAGCTACTGGACTAGCTCCTACAATGAGCAGTTCTTC. Translated, it gives CASSYWTSSYNEQFF. Using reference TRBV7-2 and TRBJ2-1 for the parts outside the CDR3, the full variable domain is GAGVSQSPSNKVTEKGKDVELRCDPISGHTALYWYRQSLGQGLEFLIYFQGNSAPDKSGLPSDRFSAERTGGSVSTLTIQRTQQEDSAVYLCASSYWTSSYNEQFFGPGTRLTVL.

The chain has TRBV5-1 and TRBJ2-7; 8 bases align to TRBD1. V was pared by 0 bases and J by 0 bases, with 8 bases of the junction left unmatched. The germline gives CDR1 SGHRS, CDR2 YFSETQ. This CDR3 spans 17 amino acids. The CDR3, as DNA: TGCGCCAGCAGCTTGGTGGGGGACAGGCCCTACTCCTACGAGCAGTACTTC. Translation gives CASSLVGDRPYSYEQYF.

The V and J genes are TRBV4-1 and TRBJ1-5, with TRBD1 as a possible D gene (5 bases). The CDR3 contains 18 residues. V was cut by 0 bases and J by 4 bases, with 19 bases left in between. Per the germline V gene, CDR1 is MGHRA and CDR2 is YSYEKL. CDR3 in amino acids: CASSQEQGSGLANQPQHF. CDR3 sequence (DNA): TGCGCCAGCAGCCAAGAGCAGGGCTCGGGGCTTGCAAATCAGCCCCAGCATTTT.

The chain joins TRBV5-1 to TRBJ1-1; 9 nucleotides align to TRBD1. Losses at the gene ends were 4 bases for V and 7 bases for J; bases not matched to a gene: 8. Germline CDR1 SGHRS, CDR2 YFSETQ. This CDR3 has 14 residues. The CDR3 is CASSDRDRVIEAFF. CDR3 in DNA: TGCGCCAGCAGCGACCGGGACAGGGTCATTGAAGCTTTCTTT.

The chain couples TRBV5-1 to TRBJ2-2; D gene uncertain. CDR1 is SGHRS, CDR2 YFSETQ, per germline. The CDR3 extends over 16 amino acids. V was trimmed by 0 bases and J by 3 bases, leaving 12 bases between them. CDR3 region: CASSLVANEDTGELFF. The CDR3 coding sequence is TGCGCCAGCAGCTTGGTGGCGAATGAGGACACCGGGGAGCTGTTTTTT.

This sequence joins TRBV7-2 and TRBJ2-2; TRBD1 matches 8 bases. Trimming took 1 base from V and 6 from J; bases not matched to a gene: 4. This CDR3 is 15 amino acids long. Germline CDR1 and CDR2: SGHTA and FQGNSA. The CDR3 here is CASSLVAQGAGELFF. CDR3 sequence (DNA): TGTGCCAGCAGCTTAGTGGCACAGGGGGCCGGGGAGCTGTTTTTT.

The V and J genes are TRBV27 and TRBJ1-2; 7 nucleotides agree with TRBD1. The germline V gene has CDR1 MNHEY and CDR2 SMNVEV (reference sequence). CDR3 length: 15 amino acids. The ends lost 2 bases at V and 4 bases at J; junction bases unmatched: 7. CDR3 protein: CASSLGAGGGYGYTF. CDR3 nucleotides: TGTGCCAGCAGTTTAGGCGCAGGGGGAGGCTATGGCTACACCTTC.